The clone carrying this T cell receptor (beta chain) has ten or more counts. Its antigen is as yet unknown. Germline V gene lookup returns CDR1 SGHDT and CDR2 YYEEEE. Trimming shortened V by 5 bases and J by 7 bases, and 16 bases separated the two germline ends. CDR3 length equals 14 residues. The record originates from a study of T-cell memory formation after mild COVID-19. General study findings and limits: Contracting clones, day 15 to 85, had balanced CD4/CD8, and later expanders favored CD4+. Of the contracting clones, CD4+ ones lay mainly in CM and EM, and CD8+ ones in EMRA. Certain responding clones were present in pre-infection memory, suggesting participation of cross-reactive memory.

Each CDR3 protein gets one entry after TCRdb re-called the 5' RACE reads with MiXCR. The data show about 35,000 distinct CDR3 sequences, with more than 20% seen just once and approximately 1.4% held by the top ten. The specimen was PBMCs or a T cell subset sorted from them (not recorded which). This clonotype originated in an adult who had mild COVID-19 (a few samples of this study predate the infection). Cell type and time point are not known. The J gene is TRBJ1-5, the V gene TRBV5-6, with a possible D match to TRBD1 (6 bases). Here the CDR3 DNA reads TGTGCCAGCAGGTCCACAGGGTCACCACAGCCCCAGCATTTT. Translation gives CASRSTGSPQPQHF.